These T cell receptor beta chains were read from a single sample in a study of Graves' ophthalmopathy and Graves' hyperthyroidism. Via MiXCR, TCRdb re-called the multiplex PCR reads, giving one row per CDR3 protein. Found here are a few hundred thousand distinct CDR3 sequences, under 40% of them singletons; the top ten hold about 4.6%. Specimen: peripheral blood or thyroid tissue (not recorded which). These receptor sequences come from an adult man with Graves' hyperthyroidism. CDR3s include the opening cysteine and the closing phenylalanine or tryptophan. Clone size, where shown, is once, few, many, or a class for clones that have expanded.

CDR3aa: CASSLSGTGAGQPQHF
j_gene: TRBJ1-5
abundance: -
v_gene: TRBV5-6

CDR3aa: CATSDGAGGYTF
j_gene: TRBJ1-2
abundance: -
v_gene: TRBV24-1

CDR3aa: CASGLKGNTGELFF
j_gene: TRBJ2-2
abundance: -
v_gene: TRBV12-5

CDR3aa: CASSESGGGPQHF
j_gene: TRBJ1-5
abundance: many
v_gene: TRBV10-2

CDR3aa: CSSLPGGGTVQETQYF
j_gene: TRBJ2-5
abundance: few
v_gene: TRBV20-1

CDR3aa: CASRSRLADADTQYF
j_gene: TRBJ2-3
abundance: -
v_gene: TRBV7-2

CDR3aa: CAISESLVGGRYTEAFF
j_gene: TRBJ1-1
abundance: many
v_gene: TRBV10-3

CDR3aa: CASSQGRQNTEAFF
j_gene: TRBJ1-1
abundance: many
v_gene: TRBV4-2

CDR3aa: CASSQTGREETQYF
j_gene: TRBJ2-5
abundance: -
v_gene: TRBV7-2

CDR3aa: CASIEGAGVYQPQHF
j_gene: TRBJ1-5
abundance: -
v_gene: TRBV2

CDR3aa: CASSFVENSPLHF
j_gene: TRBJ1-6
abundance: many
v_gene: TRBV7-3

CDR3aa: CASSQEFSGANVLTF
j_gene: TRBJ2-6
abundance: -
v_gene: TRBV4-1

CDR3aa: CASSPKDRDNQPQHF
j_gene: TRBJ1-5
abundance: many
v_gene: TRBV7-8

CDR3aa: CAISESGSAGYTF
j_gene: TRBJ1-2
abundance: -
v_gene: TRBV10-3

CDR3aa: CASSPQGF
j_gene: TRBJ2-5
abundance: -
v_gene: TRBV7-9

CDR3aa: CASQNRGGNEKLFF
j_gene: TRBJ1-4
abundance: many
v_gene: TRBV6-5

CDR3aa: CASSGGTENNYGYTF
j_gene: TRBJ1-2
abundance: many
v_gene: TRBV10-2

CDR3aa: CSVETAVYEQYF
j_gene: TRBJ2-7
abundance: many
v_gene: TRBV29-1

CDR3aa: CASRQPQKTQYF
j_gene: TRBJ2-5
abundance: -
v_gene: TRBV28

CDR3aa: CATSSLGRLPNTEAFF
j_gene: TRBJ1-1
abundance: -
v_gene: TRBV15

CDR3aa: CASSLKGSNYGYTF
j_gene: TRBJ1-2
abundance: many
v_gene: TRBV5-1

CDR3aa: CASSTGVRTNEKLFF
j_gene: TRBJ1-4
abundance: many
v_gene: TRBV19

CDR3aa: CASSLGPPGGGGSETQHF
j_gene: TRBJ1-5
abundance: once
v_gene: TRBV9

CDR3aa: CAITLGQGNTGELLF
j_gene: TRBJ2-2
abundance: -
v_gene: TRBV19

CDR3aa: CASSMGANQPQHF
j_gene: TRBJ1-5
abundance: -
v_gene: TRBV19

CDR3aa: CASSGSGTKETQYF
j_gene: TRBJ2-5
abundance: -
v_gene: TRBV6-5

CDR3aa: CASSRGTGRNQPQHF
j_gene: TRBJ1-5
abundance: many
v_gene: TRBV7-9

CDR3aa: CASSPHGTGYEKLFF
j_gene: TRBJ1-4
abundance: -
v_gene: TRBV7-7

CDR3aa: CATSRVAGVSNVEAFF
j_gene: TRBJ1-1
abundance: -
v_gene: TRBV15

CDR3aa: CASSYQGQGTGELFF
j_gene: TRBJ2-2
abundance: many
v_gene: TRBV6-6

CDR3aa: CASKETSATYEHF
j_gene: TRBJ1-5
abundance: -
v_gene: TRBV19

CDR3aa: CASLVGQGPWNTEAFF
j_gene: TRBJ1-1
abundance: -
v_gene: TRBV25-1

CDR3aa: CASSPGTGTSYEQYF
j_gene: TRBJ2-7
abundance: -
v_gene: TRBV28

CDR3aa: CASSYYAGGPSSYNSPLHF
j_gene: TRBJ1-6
abundance: -
v_gene: TRBV7-8

CDR3aa: CASSLPGTGMNEQYF
j_gene: TRBJ2-7
abundance: -
v_gene: TRBV5-1

CDR3aa: CASSYEVGPGEAFF
j_gene: TRBJ1-1
abundance: many
v_gene: TRBV19

CDR3aa: CATSSPGQGTDGYTF
j_gene: TRBJ1-2
abundance: once
v_gene: TRBV15

CDR3aa: CASSQQSGTNTGELFF
j_gene: TRBJ2-2
abundance: many
v_gene: TRBV4-2

CDR3aa: CASSLLGRGGGFSNQPQHF
j_gene: TRBJ1-5
abundance: -
v_gene: TRBV7-8

CDR3aa: CASSPRRRGDTGELFF
j_gene: TRBJ2-2
abundance: many
v_gene: TRBV7-8

CDR3aa: CSVVADSSYEQYF
j_gene: TRBJ2-7
abundance: -
v_gene: TRBV29-1

CDR3aa: CASIPDAGEGETQYF
j_gene: TRBJ2-5
abundance: -
v_gene: TRBV3-1

CDR3aa: CASSPYAGYSNQPQHF
j_gene: TRBJ1-5
abundance: many
v_gene: TRBV6-1

CDR3aa: CATSDSQGAGETQYF
j_gene: TRBJ2-5
abundance: few
v_gene: TRBV24-1

CDR3aa: CASTSVGSNSPLHF
j_gene: TRBJ1-6
abundance: many
v_gene: TRBV6-5

CDR3aa: CASRLAGGPTDTQYF
j_gene: TRBJ2-3
abundance: -
v_gene: TRBV25-1

CDR3aa: CSSPMSQETQYF
j_gene: TRBJ2-5
abundance: -
v_gene: TRBV29-1

CDR3aa: CSSEQGGGYTF
j_gene: TRBJ1-2
abundance: -
v_gene: TRBV29-1

CDR3aa: CAPFGTSTEAFF
j_gene: TRBJ1-1
abundance: once
v_gene: TRBV2

CDR3aa: CATSALRSTGELFF
j_gene: TRBJ2-2
abundance: -
v_gene: TRBV24-1

CDR3aa: CSASSQENNEQFF
j_gene: TRBJ2-1
abundance: once
v_gene: TRBV20-1

CDR3aa: CTSHRAEGTEAFF
j_gene: TRBJ1-1
abundance: many
v_gene: TRBV2

CDR3aa: CSASAVSGYYGYTF
j_gene: TRBJ1-2
abundance: -
v_gene: TRBV20-1

CDR3aa: CASSLWTGSTDTQYF
j_gene: TRBJ2-3
abundance: -
v_gene: TRBV7-2

CDR3aa: CSARSDRGSEAFF
j_gene: TRBJ1-1
abundance: many
v_gene: TRBV20-1

CDR3aa: CSGTLLTGNEQYF
j_gene: TRBJ2-7
abundance: -
v_gene: TRBV29-1

CDR3aa: CSVGAVVQGDYEQYF
j_gene: TRBJ2-7
abundance: once
v_gene: TRBV29-1